These 15 T cell receptor beta chains were sequenced from one sample in a study of T cell responses to AZD1222 COVID-19 vaccine. This table comes from immunoSEQ multiplex PCR, and its TCRdb copy is limited to in-frame clones, with some not included. The table lists 100,000 to 140,000 clones, 75% to 95% of them singletons, with around 6.6% in the top ten. The sequenced sample was peripheral blood, obtained 28 days after the second AZD1222 dose. Every receptor here comes from an adult who received the AZD1222 COVID-19 vaccine.

The table lists this clone with a count of one. This chain joins TRBV27 and TRBJ2-7; D not resolved. Germline assignment: CDR1 MNHEY and CDR2 SMNVEV (reference sequence). Between the trimmed V and J ends, which lost 5 bases and 5 bases, there was a span of 10 bases. The CDR3 contains 12 residues. The CDR3 coding sequence is TGTGCCAGCAGTCCCCCCGGCCACGAGCAGTACTTC. It yields the protein CASSPPGHEQYF.

This chain links TRBV18 with TRBJ2-5; a possible D gene is TRBD2 (5 bases). The CDR3 extends over 13 amino acids. Germline-derived CDR1 and CDR2 are KGHSH and LQKENI. Trimming pared 1 base from V and 3 bases from J, leaving 6 bases between. The CDR3 loop reads CASSPREKETQYF. In DNA, the CDR3 is TGTGCCAGCTCACCACGGGAGAAAGAGACCCAGTACTTC.

The V call is TRBV19, the J call TRBJ1-2; D ambiguous. The CDR3 covers 13 residues. The germline CDR1 and CDR2 sequences are LNHDA and SQIVND (reference sequence). V was trimmed by 3 bases and J by 3 bases, leaving 8 bases between them. The chain's CDR3 is CASSMVRDYGYTF. CDR3 DNA sequence: TGTGCCAGTAGTATGGTTAGGGACTATGGCTACACCTTC.

The chain has TRBV2 and TRBJ1-1; a possible D gene is TRBD1 (5 bases). Looked up from germline, CDR1 is SNHLY and CDR2 is FYNNEI. The CDR3 runs 14 residues. Trimming cost V 4 bases and J 1 base, with 10 bases left between them. DNA of the CDR3: TGTGCCAGCAGTGTCACGAGGGGGAACACTGAAGCTTTCTTT. Translated, it gives CASSVTRGNTEAFF.

CDR3 region: CASSYFRDGGQPQHF. Written as DNA, the CDR3 is TGTGCCAGCAGTTACTTCAGGGATGGAGGGCAGCCCCAGCATTTT. The rearrangement uses TRBV6-2 or TRBV6-3 and TRBJ1-5; a weak D match, TRBD1 (5 bases). This CDR3 comprises 15 residues. Trimming removed 1 base at V and 7 bases at J, with 14 bases between. Germline loops: CDR1 MNHEY, CDR2 SVGEGT.

The rearrangement uses TRBV6-1 and TRBJ1-1; possible D gene TRBD1, 6 bases. The V and J ends lost 1 base and 7 bases respectively, with 25 bases between them. CDR3 length: 18 amino acids. Looked up from germline, CDR1 is MNHNS and CDR2 is SASEGT. Written as DNA, the CDR3 is TGTGCCAGCAGTGAAGAAGGTGGGGCAGGGGTGGTGGTTGGTGAAGCTTTCTTT. This sequence encodes CASSEEGGAGVVVGEAFF.

V gene TRBV2 combines with J gene TRBJ2-1; TRBD2 matches 10 bases. Germline V CDR1 and CDR2: SNHLY, FYNNEI. This CDR3 contains 15 residues. With V trimmed by 5 bases and J by 10 bases, 11 bases remained unmatched. The CDR3 loop is CASSPWTSGLGEQFF. The DNA for the CDR3 is TGTGCCAGCAGTCCTTGGACTAGCGGACTGGGAGAGCAGTTCTTC.

V gene TRBV10-2 combines with J gene TRBJ2-6; D is unclear. V lost 8 bases and J 2 bases, leaving 10 bases between the germline ends. CDR1 WSHSY and CDR2 SAAADI come from the germline V gene. The CDR3 has 14 amino acids. The CDR3 here is CASGWVAGANVLTF. CDR3 bases: TGCGCCAGCGGGTGGGTGGCTGGGGCCAACGTCCTGACTTTC.

The chain combines TRBV24-1 with TRBJ1-1; no clear D. The CDR3 is made up of 13 amino acids. Trimming removed 7 bases from V and 1 base from J, with 9 bases in between. Per the germline V gene, CDR1 is KGHDR and CDR2 is SFDVKD. The CDR3 DNA follows: TGTGCCACCAGGGCACACACGAACACTGAAGCTTTCTTT. Its translation is CATRAHTNTEAFF.

In its sample, this clone was seen once. The rearrangement uses TRBV5-5 and TRBJ2-5, with D perhaps matching TRBD1 (6 bases). CDR3 size: 15 residues. V dropped 2 bases and J dropped 1 base, with 12 bases sitting between them. The germline V gene has CDR1 SGHKS and CDR2 YYEKEE (reference sequence). CDR3 DNA sequence: TGTGCCAGCAGCTTAGGTTCGGACAGCCAAGAGACCCAGTACTTC. It codes for CASSLGSDSQETQYF.

The rearrangement uses TRBV6-5 and TRBJ1-2; a weak D match, TRBD1 (6 bases). Trimming removed 0 bases at V and 6 bases at J, with 11 bases between. The CDR3 contains 14 residues. Per germline, CDR1 MNHEY and CDR2 SVGAGI. The CDR3 here is CASSYSNGGDGYTF. The CDR3 region has the DNA TGTGCCAGCAGTTACTCGAACGGGGGCGATGGCTACACCTTC.

This chain joins TRBV3-1 (or the pseudogene TRBV3-2) and TRBJ1-3; D is uncertain. Trimming stripped 0 bases from V and 4 bases from J, with 13 bases between. The germline CDR1 and CDR2 sequences are LGHDT and YNNKEL (reference sequence). This CDR3 contains 16 residues. CDR3 DNA sequence: TGTGCCAGCAGCCAAGAAAAGGGCCTGTGGGGAAACACCATATATTTT. Its protein is CASSQEKGLWGNTIYF.

This chain connects TRBV7-2 to TRBJ2-1; 9 bases match TRBD2. With V trimmed by 2 bases and J by 4 bases, 6 bases remained unmatched. The germline gives CDR1 SGHTA, CDR2 FQGNSA. The CDR3 is made up of 16 amino acids. DNA for the CDR3: TGTGCCAGCAGCTTACTCCTAGCGGGATATTACAATGAGCAGTTCTTC. Translated: CASSLLLAGYYNEQFF. Using reference TRBV7-2 and TRBJ2-1 for the parts outside the CDR3, the full variable domain is GAGVSQSPSNKVTEKGKDVELRCDPISGHTALYWYRQSLGQGLEFLIYFQGNSAPDKSGLPSDRFSAERTGGSVSTLTIQRTQQEDSAVYLCASSLLLAGYYNEQFFGPGTRLTVL.

The CDR3 loop is CASSQATGTLNTGELFF. CDR3 bases: TGTGCCAGCAGCCAAGCAACCGGGACTCTTAACACCGGGGAGCTGTTTTTT. The rearrangement uses TRBV3-1 (or the pseudogene TRBV3-2) and TRBJ2-2, with a tentative D call TRBD2 (6 bases). Germline V gene sequence: CDR1 LGHDT, CDR2 YNNKEL (reference sequence). V lost 1 base and J 2 bases, leaving 14 bases between the germline ends. The CDR3 has 17 residues.

The CDR3: CASALQDRVYEQYF. CDR3 sequence (DNA): TGTGCTAGTGCCCTGCAGGACAGGGTCTACGAGCAGTACTTC. The rearrangement uses TRBV12-5 and TRBJ2-7; 8 bases line up with TRBD1. Per germline, CDR1 LGHNT and CDR2 FRNRAP. V shed 7 bases, J shed 3 bases, and the junction held 8 bases outside the gene matches. The CDR3 sequence is 14 residues long.